This TCR beta chain was identified during a study of shared clonotypes between healthy human individuals. Study-wide findings and caveats: Memory subsets generally showed smaller estimated richness than naive subsets did.

Trimming stripped 3 bases from V and 7 bases from J, with 13 bases between. The CDR3 contains 14 residues. Germline loops: CDR1 MNHEY, CDR2 SMNVEV (reference sequence). Sorted-subset replicate PCR reactions were performed with 200 ng DNA, corresponding to tens of thousands of T cell genomes. Some clones are missing from TCRdb's copy, which holds only in-frame ones; the method was immunoSEQ multiplex PCR. The table has roughly 640,000 clones, about 74% seen once; the top ten hold roughly 1.7%. This clone has just one count. What it binds is not known. This TCR derives from a woman aged 25-40 years in good health. Sequences were obtained from memory CD4+ T cells sorted from blood. Sample subset: CD45RA-negative fraction. This chain connects TRBV27 to TRBJ2-1, with unresolved D. The DNA for the CDR3 is TGTGCCAGCAGTTTCCTCCAAGCAGATAATGAGCAGTTCTTC. Its protein is CASSFLQADNEQFF.